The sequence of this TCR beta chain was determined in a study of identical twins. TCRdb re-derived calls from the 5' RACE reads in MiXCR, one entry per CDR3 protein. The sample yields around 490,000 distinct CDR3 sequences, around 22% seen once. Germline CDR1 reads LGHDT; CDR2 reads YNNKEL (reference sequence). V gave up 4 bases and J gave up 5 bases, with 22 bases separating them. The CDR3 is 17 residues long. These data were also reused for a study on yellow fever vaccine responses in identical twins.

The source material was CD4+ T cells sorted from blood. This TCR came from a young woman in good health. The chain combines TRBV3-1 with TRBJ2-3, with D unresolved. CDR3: CASSRSHPGVKGDTQYF. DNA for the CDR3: TGTGCCAGCAGCCGCTCGCACCCAGGTGTGAAAGGAGATACGCAGTATTTT.